The sequence of this T cell receptor beta chain was determined in a study of CD8+ T cells in alopecia areata. Looking at the study overall: Patients in the study were on tofacitinib for 6 to 18 months, then off it for 6 months.

The CDR3 length is 15 residues. Trimming at V came to 5 bases and at J to 0 bases, leaving 4 bases not matched to a gene. The germline V gene encodes CDR1 SGHTA and CDR2 FQGNSA. Overall study results and limits: Association of baseline CD8+ expansion with response is uncertain owing to one nonresponder. Especially in alopecia totalis/universalis, lesional scalp showed greater clonality than normal scalp did. Shared TCR sequences were less clear between patients than in mice, possibly partly from HLA diversity.

Treatment: oral pan-JAK inhibitor, 5-10 mg twice daily. This clone appeared a few times. The antigen remains unidentified. Extracted RNA was reverse transcribed into cDNA, the sequencing template. Only in-frame clones appear in the TCRdb table, and some are missing; sequencing was by immunoSEQ multiplex PCR. Altogether 150,000 to 200,000 clones are present, roughly 60% being singletons, with the ten largest covering approximately 1%. The TCR sequence derives from a human donor with alopecia areata. V and J are TRBV7-2 and TRBJ2-3; 8 nucleotides match TRBD2. The starting material was CD4+ T cells sorted from blood, obtained at week 24, from a patient treated with tofacitinib. The CDR3 DNA follows: TGTGCCAGCAGCACGCGGGGGGCCAGCACAGATACGCAGTATTTT. Translating gives CASSTRGASTDTQYF. The full variable domain, with the rest looked up from reference TRBV7-2 and TRBJ2-3, is GAGVSQSPSNKVTEKGKDVELRCDPISGHTALYWYRQSLGQGLEFLIYFQGNSAPDKSGLPSDRFSAERTGGSVSTLTIQRTQQEDSAVYLCASSTRGASTDTQYFGPGTRLTVL.